What follows are 13 T cell receptor beta chains derived from one specimen sequenced in a study of T-cell reconstitution after alpha-beta-depleted transplantation in children. Unique molecular identifiers were incorporated when the TCRbeta library was constructed. TCRdb independently ran MiXCR on the PCR reads; one entry per CDR3 protein. In the table there are 200,000 to 250,000 distinct CDR3 sequences, roughly a quarter of which are singletons. This specimen consisted of PBMCs, obtained before TCRalphabeta/CD19-depleted stem cell transplant. The origin of the receptors is a girl aged 2-10 years with Fanconi anemia, due to receive a stem cell transplant.

There are a few counts of this clonotype. V usage is TRBV10-3 and J usage is TRBJ2-7, with 11 bases aligning to TRBD2. With V trimmed by 6 bases and J by 3 bases, 7 bases remained unmatched. The CDR3 sequence is 15 residues long. CDR1 and CDR2 (germline): ENHRY, SYGVKD. In DNA, the CDR3 is TGTGCCATCAGGGGGACTAGCGGAGAGGTCTACGAGCAGTACTTC. Translated: CAIRGTSGEVYEQYF.

This clonotype turned up a few times. V and J are TRBV28 and TRBJ2-3; TRBD2 matches 9 bases. The CDR3 loop spans 18 amino acids. Germline CDR1 reads MDHEN; CDR2 reads SYDVKM. V was clipped by 3 bases and J by 1 base; unmatched bases: 11. The CDR3, as DNA: TGTGCCAGCAGTTTCCCTGTTAGCGGGAGCATGGGCACAGATACGCAGTATTTT. Translating it yields CASSFPVSGSMGTDTQYF. The full variable domain, with the rest looked up from reference TRBV28 and TRBJ2-3, is DVKVTQSSRYLVKRTGEKVFLECVQDMDHENMFWYRQDPGLGLRLIYFSYDVKMKEKGDIPEGYSVSREKKERFSLILESASTNQTSMYLCASSFPVSGSMGTDTQYFGPGTRLTVL.

This clonotype was seen repeatedly, ten times or more. The chain has TRBV6-5 and TRBJ1-1, with 9 bases fitting TRBD1. This CDR3 is built from 13 residues. The V gene's germline CDR1 is MNHEY and CDR2 SVGAGI. With 8 bases clipped from V and 6 bases from J, the junction kept 7 bases outside the gene matches. Written as DNA, the CDR3 is TGTGCCAGCGGCCGGGACAGGGCGGCTGAAGCTTTCTTT. This encodes CASGRDRAAEAFF.

This chain joins TRBV7-9 and TRBJ2-2; maybe TRBD1 (5 bases). The V end lost 7 bases, the J end lost 1 base, and 10 bases lay between the germline ends. CDR1 is SEHNR, CDR2 FQNEAQ, per germline (reference sequence). The CDR3 is made up of 14 amino acids. The DNA for the CDR3 is TGTGCCAGCAATTTAGGGGAGAACACCGGGGAGCTGTTTTTT. Its protein product is CASNLGENTGELFF.

The rearrangement joins TRBV7-2 to TRBJ2-7, with no clear D. The CDR3 spans 15 residues. Germline assignment: CDR1 SGHTA and CDR2 FQGNSA. The ends were cut back, 2 bases at V and 0 bases at J, with 11 bases in the middle. The CDR3 DNA reads TGTGCCAGCAGCTTAAGGGCAGCCCTCTCCTACGAGCAGTACTTC. Residues: CASSLRAALSYEQYF.

This clonotype has more than one count but fewer than ten. The rearrangement joins TRBV20-1 to TRBJ2-3; perhaps TRBD2 as D (6 bases). V was cut by 3 bases and J by 7 bases, with 11 bases left in between. The CDR3 runs 12 residues. Germline values: CDR1 DFQATT, CDR2 SNEGSKA (reference sequence). CDR3 loop: CSASGGPYTQYF. Written as DNA, the CDR3 is TGCAGTGCTAGCGGGGGTCCGTATACGCAGTATTTT.

The genes are TRBV29-1 and TRBJ2-3, with 7 bases lining up with TRBD2. Germline CDR1 SQVTM, CDR2 ANQGSEA. This CDR3 is 14 amino acids long. V was clipped by 4 bases and J by 0 bases; unmatched bases: 4. Here the CDR3 reads CSVGRGSSTDTQYF. The CDR3 coding sequence is TGCAGCGTTGGGCGGGGGTCTAGCACAGATACGCAGTATTTT.

This sequence joins TRBV12-3 or TRBV12-4 and TRBJ2-1, with a weak D call TRBD2 (5 bases). Trimming left V 6 bases short and J 0 bases short, with 12 bases between. The CDR3 contains 15 residues. CDR3 loop: CASRQAESSYNEQFF. The CDR3 DNA reads TGTGCCAGCAGGCAAGCGGAAAGCTCCTACAATGAGCAGTTCTTC.

V and J are TRBV6-5 and TRBJ2-2, with no clear D. V lost 1 base, J lost 6 bases, and 6 bases lay in between. CDR3 length equals 13 residues. Germline CDR1 and CDR2: MNHEY and SVGAGI. The CDR3 nucleotides are TGTGCCAGCAGTTACTTATCAGCCGGGGAGCTGTTTTTT. This sequence encodes CASSYLSAGELFF.

This clonotype was recorded many times. V gene TRBV12-3 or TRBV12-4 combines with J gene TRBJ2-7; the D gene is possibly TRBD2 (8 bases). The CDR3 runs 14 residues. V dropped 4 bases and J dropped 2 bases, with 12 bases sitting between them. The chain's CDR3 is CASSSGGTAYEQYF. The DNA of the CDR3 is TGTGCCAGCAGTTCGGGAGGGACAGCCTACGAGCAGTACTTC.

Regarding this clonotype: Germline and junction disagree at one end, which may indicate a read error. This chain links TRBV27 with TRBJ2-1, with TRBD2 matching 8 bases. The germline V gene has CDR1 MNHEY and CDR2 SMNVEV (reference sequence). The CDR3 spans 13 residues. CDR3 bases: TGTGCCAGCAGTCCCCGGACTAGCCGGGAGCAGCTCTTC. Translated: CASSPRTSREQLF.

This clonotype has at least ten counts. V gene TRBV4-2 combines with J gene TRBJ2-7, with 7 bases aligning to TRBD2. Germline trimming cut 1 base from V and 2 bases from J; bases unmatched to any gene: 5. CDR3 length equals 15 residues. The germline CDR1 and CDR2 sequences are LGHNA and YNFKEQ. The CDR3, as DNA: TGTGCCAGCAGCCAAGGTTTCGGACTAGCCTACGAGCAGTACTTC. Translating gives CASSQGFGLAYEQYF.

CDR3 sequence reads: CASSTDRQDFSYNEQFF. In nucleotides, the CDR3 is TGTGCCAGCAGCACAGACAGACAGGATTTCTCCTACAATGAGCAGTTCTTC. The chain joins TRBV28 to TRBJ2-1; weak D call: TRBD1 (6 bases). This CDR3 region has 17 residues. The ends were cut back, 6 bases at V and 0 bases at J, with 18 bases in the middle. Germline V gives CDR1 MDHEN, CDR2 SYDVKM.